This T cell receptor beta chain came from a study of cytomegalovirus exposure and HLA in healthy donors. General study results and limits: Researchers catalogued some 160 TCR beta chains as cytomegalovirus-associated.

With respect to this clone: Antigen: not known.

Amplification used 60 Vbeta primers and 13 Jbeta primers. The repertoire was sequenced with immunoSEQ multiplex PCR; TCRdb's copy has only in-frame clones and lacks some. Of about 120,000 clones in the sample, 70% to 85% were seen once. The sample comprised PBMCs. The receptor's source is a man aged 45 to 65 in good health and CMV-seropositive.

This CDR3 is CASSLTQGVGNTEAFF. Written as DNA, the CDR3 is TGTGCCAGCAGCTTAACTCAGGGCGTTGGGAACACTGAAGCTTTCTTT. J is TRBJ1-1 and V is TRBV7-3, with a tentative D call TRBD1 (5 bases). The V end lost 0 bases, the J end lost 1 base, and 12 bases lay between the germline ends. There are 16 residues in the CDR3. The germline V gene encodes CDR1 SGHTA and CDR2 FQGTGA.